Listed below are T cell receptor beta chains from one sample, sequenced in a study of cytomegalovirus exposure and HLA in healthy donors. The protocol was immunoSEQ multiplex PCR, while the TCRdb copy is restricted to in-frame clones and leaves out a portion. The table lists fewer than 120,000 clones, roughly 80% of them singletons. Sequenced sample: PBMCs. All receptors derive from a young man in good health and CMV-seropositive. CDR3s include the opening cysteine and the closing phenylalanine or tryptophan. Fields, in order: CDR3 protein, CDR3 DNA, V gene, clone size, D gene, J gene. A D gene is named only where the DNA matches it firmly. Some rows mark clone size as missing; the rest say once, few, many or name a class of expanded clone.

CASSTGLAGGETQYF | TGTGCCAGTAGTACCGGACTAGCGGGGGGGGAGACCCAGTACTTC | TRBV19 | . | TRBD2 | TRBJ2-5
CASSYRLAGDPTDTQYF | TGTGCCAGCAGCTACCGACTAGCGGGGGACCCCACAGATACGCAGTATTTT | TRBV9 | . | TRBD2 | TRBJ2-3
CASRGDSYYEQYF | TGTGCCAGCAGGGGTGACAGCTACTACGAGCAGTACTTC | TRBV2 | . | . | TRBJ2-7
CASSLRLGNTIYF | TGTGCCAGCAGCTTACGACTTGGAAACACCATATATTTT | TRBV11-2 | . | . | TRBJ1-3
CASSLTFQGEQFF | TGCGCCAGCAGCTTGACATTTCAGGGAGAGCAGTTCTTC | TRBV5-1 | . | . | TRBJ2-1
CASSLGRTSGTDTQYF | TGCGCCAGCAGCTTGGGACGGACTAGCGGCACAGATACGCAGTATTTT | TRBV5-1 | . | TRBD2 | TRBJ2-3
CASSFRVAGGWSTDTQYF | TGTGCCAGCAGCTTTAGGGTAGCGGGGGGATGGAGCACAGATACGCAGTATTTT | TRBV7-2 | . | TRBD2 | TRBJ2-3
CASSLANGRGDNTGELFF | TGCGCCAGCAGCCTAGCTAATGGGCGGGGGGACAACACCGGGGAGCTGTTTTTT | TRBV4-1 | . | TRBD2 | TRBJ2-2
CASSLDRAYNEQFF | TGTGCCAGCAGCTTAGACAGGGCCTACAATGAGCAGTTCTTC | TRBV7-2 | . | . | TRBJ2-1
CASSDPGQETQYF | TGTGCCAGCAGTGATCCGGGACAAGAGACCCAGTACTTC | TRBV6-1 | . | . | TRBJ2-5
CASSFSQGNEQFF | TGTGCCAGCAGCTTTAGCCAGGGAAATGAGCAGTTCTTC | TRBV7-9 | . | . | TRBJ2-1
CAISDPGQGSSPLHF | TGTGCCATCAGTGACCCGGGACAGGGGTCTTCACCCCTCCACTTT | TRBV10-3 | . | TRBD1 | TRBJ1-6
CASSERGGPGELFF | TGTGCCAGCAGTGAAAGGGGGGGACCCGGGGAGCTGTTTTTT | TRBV25-1 | once | . | TRBJ2-2
CASSPNRGRDTQYF | TGTGCCAGCAGCCCGAACAGGGGGCGGGATACGCAGTATTTT | TRBV7-9 | . | TRBD1 | TRBJ2-3
CASSRGLNTEAFF | TGTGCCAGCAGCCGCGGACTAAACACTGAAGCTTTCTTT | TRBV6-6 | . | . | TRBJ1-1
CASKQGNTEAFF | TGTGCCAGTAAACAGGGGAACACTGAAGCTTTCTTT | TRBV5-4 | . | . | TRBJ1-1
CASSLGIEALKTNEKLFF | TGTGCCAGCAGCTTAGGCATTGAGGCTTTGAAGACTAATGAAAAACTGTTTTTT | TRBV7-6 | . | . | TRBJ1-4
CASSALAGGFENTQYF | TGTGCCAGCAGCGCGCTAGCGGGGGGTTTTGAAAATACGCAGTATTTT | TRBV7-3 | . | TRBD2 | TRBJ2-3
CASSQWGGGATDTQYF | TGTGCCAGCAGCCAATGGGGCGGGGGGGCCACAGATACGCAGTATTTT | TRBV4-2 | . | TRBD2 | TRBJ2-3
CASSLTGANEKLFF | TGTGCCAGCAGTTTAACAGGGGCGAATGAAAAACTGTTTTTT | TRBV6-6 | . | TRBD1 | TRBJ1-4
CASSYDSPLNTEAFF | TGTGCCAGCAGTTACGACAGTCCACTGAACACTGAAGCTTTCTTT | TRBV6-5 | . | . | TRBJ1-1
CASSGQNFYEQYF | TGTGCCAGCAGCGGACAGAATTTCTACGAGCAGTACTTC | TRBV6-5 | . | . | TRBJ2-7
CASSSYRGPTDTQYF | TGTGCCAGCAGCTCCTACAGGGGACCAACAGATACGCAGTATTTT | TRBV7-2 | . | TRBD1 | TRBJ2-3